This T cell receptor (beta chain) was sequenced during a study of blood T cells in healthy people across ages. General observations from the study: Long-lived donors had more naive CD4+ cells and higher diversity than aged donors.

Together with a sample-barcoded 5' primer, a J-beta primer mix was included in a second PCR lasting about 7 to 11 cycles. TCRdb analysed the 5' RACE reads with MiXCR anew, one entry per CDR3 protein. The table shows 750,000 to 950,000 distinct CDR3 sequences, with under 30% occurring only once. In regard to this clonotype: Its cognate antigen is unknown.

Trimming took 3 bases from V and 4 from J; bases not matched to a gene: 7. Germline V gives CDR1 MDHEN, CDR2 SYDVKM. This CDR3 contains 16 residues. The draw of peripheral blood yielded roughly 10 milliliters from each donor. A further study also used this sample, focusing on T cells of mothers and their children. That work adds: A few healthy Caucasian mothers and their six children donated.

Sequencing used blood. The receptor's source is a boy younger than 18 in good health. The J gene is TRBJ2-1, the V gene TRBV28, with 9 bases lining up with TRBD1. The CDR3 loop reads CASSLGGTGWYNEQFF. CDR3 sequence (DNA): TGTGCCAGCAGTTTGGGGGGGACAGGGTGGTACAATGAGCAGTTCTTC.